This entry lists 20 T cell receptor beta chains sequenced from one sample in a study of blood T cell repertoires in COVID-19. Data came from immunoSEQ multiplex PCR; TCRdb stores just in-frame clones and leaves some out. Of some 210,000 clones detected, 80% to 90% appear once; the ten largest clones hold roughly 7.6%. What was sequenced was peripheral blood. The receptors shown here come from a woman aged 45-65 years with active or convalescent COVID-19.

J is TRBJ2-1 and V is TRBV5-4, with TRBD2 matching over 8 bases. From germline, CDR1 is SGHNT and CDR2 YYREEE (reference sequence). This CDR3 is built from 14 residues. Trimming at V came to 5 bases and at J to 5 bases, leaving 6 bases not matched to a gene. The CDR3 region has the DNA TGTGCCAGCAGTCCGGGACTAGGCGACAATGAGCAGTTCTTC. This encodes CASSPGLGDNEQFF.

This clone was observed a single time. The gene calls are TRBV6-5 and TRBJ1-4; TRBD1 agrees at 8 bases. CDR1 and CDR2 (germline): MNHEY, SVGAGI. V dropped 4 bases and J dropped 2; count of bases not matched to a gene: 6. The CDR3 has 16 residues. The CDR3 region is CASSSRGLSTNEKLFF. CDR3 DNA: TGTGCCAGCAGTTCCAGGGGGCTGTCCACTAATGAAAAACTGTTTTTT.

This chain uses TRBV4-1 with TRBJ2-1; D is possibly TRBD1 (6 bases). V was pared by 1 base and J by 4 bases, with 11 bases between. Germline V CDR1 and CDR2: MGHRA, YSYEKL. There are 15 residues in the CDR3. The CDR3 DNA sequence: TGCGCCAGCAGCCAAGGGGGGCAGACTTACAATGAGCAGTTCTTC. This codes for CASSQGGQTYNEQFF.

The chain is built from TRBV3-1 (or the pseudogene TRBV3-2) and TRBJ1-6, with 8 bases lining up with TRBD1. V lost 4 bases, J lost 15 bases, and 5 bases stayed unmatched. The germline V gene has CDR1 LGHDT and CDR2 YNNKEL (reference sequence). The CDR3 has 12 amino acids. The CDR3 is CASSPRDRLLHF. CDR3 bases: TGTGCCAGCAGCCCCCGGGACAGGCTCCTCCACTTT.

The V gene is TRBV4-2, the J gene TRBJ1-2, with 8 bases that match TRBD1. CDR1 and CDR2 from the germline V gene are LGHNA and YNFKEQ. This CDR3 has 14 amino acids. Losses at the gene ends were 1 base for V and 4 bases for J; bases not matched to a gene: 2. The CDR3 DNA reads as TGTGCCAGCAGCCAAGGACAGGGGCCCTATGGCTACACCTTC. Translated: CASSQGQGPYGYTF.

This chain uses TRBV19 with TRBJ2-1, with 13 bases aligning to TRBD2. The germline V gene encodes CDR1 LNHDA and CDR2 SQIVND (reference sequence). The ends lost 5 bases at V and 5 bases at J; junction bases unmatched: 6. This CDR3 has 16 amino acids. The CDR3 spells CASSAATSGGHNEQFF. In DNA, the CDR3 is TGTGCCAGTAGTGCCGCGACTAGCGGGGGGCACAATGAGCAGTTCTTC.

V gene TRBV6-5 combines with J gene TRBJ1-6; D may be TRBD1 (6 bases). Germline V gene data show CDR1 as MNHEY and CDR2 as SVGAGI. This CDR3 is built from 14 residues. V dropped 2 bases and J dropped 7 bases, with 9 bases sitting between them. The CDR3 region is CASSYARGNSPLHF. CDR3 DNA: TGTGCCAGCAGTTACGCCAGGGGCAATTCACCCCTCCACTTT.

This rearrangement joins TRBV27 to TRBJ1-1; D is perhaps TRBD1 (6 bases). The CDR3 is 12 amino acids. Trimming removed 4 bases at V and 5 bases at J, with 8 bases between. The V gene's germline CDR1 is MNHEY and CDR2 SMNVEV (reference sequence). The CDR3 loop is CASSSRGTEAFF. The CDR3 nucleotides read TGTGCCAGCAGTTCGAGGGGGACTGAAGCTTTCTTT.

Only a few counts were recorded for this clone. V gene TRBV2 combines with J gene TRBJ2-7; a weak D match, TRBD2 (5 bases). The length of the CDR3 is 14 residues. V lost 8 bases and J lost 1, with 15 bases in between. CDR1 SNHLY and CDR2 FYNNEI come from the germline V gene. The CDR3 protein is CASWHGGPSYEQYF. The CDR3 nucleotides are TGTGCCAGCTGGCATGGCGGGCCGTCCTACGAGCAGTACTTC.

V gene TRBV5-1 combines with J gene TRBJ1-2; no clear D gene. CDR1 is SGHRS and CDR2 is YFSETQ in the germline V gene. Trimming removed 4 bases from V and 2 bases from J, with 12 bases in between. CDR3 length: 14 residues. CDR3 region: CASSPAGGNYGYTF. As DNA, the CDR3 is TGCGCCAGCAGCCCGGCCGGCGGAAACTATGGCTACACCTTC.

The chain combines TRBV5-1 with TRBJ1-2; the match to TRBD1 covers 7 bases. The germline V gene has CDR1 SGHRS and CDR2 YFSETQ. This CDR3 is built from 15 residues. J was trimmed by 0 bases and V by 4 bases; bases with no gene match: 6. In DNA, the CDR3 is TGCGCCAGCAGCCCGGGGGACAGCCCTAACTATGGCTACACCTTC. Translated, it gives CASSPGDSPNYGYTF.

CDR3 loop: CASSYPPISDIYGNTIYF. In DNA, the CDR3 is TGTGCCAGCAGTTATCCCCCAATCTCGGACATATATGGAAACACCATATATTTT. This rearrangement joins TRBV6-9 to TRBJ1-3, with a possible D match to TRBD1 (5 bases). The V end was cut by 2 bases, the J end by 3 bases, with 20 bases between. This CDR3 is built from 18 residues. Germline V gene lookup returns CDR1 MNHGY and CDR2 SVAAGI.

The chain employs TRBV11-2 and TRBJ2-7; 10 nucleotides line up with TRBD2. Germline V gene lookup returns CDR1 SGHAT and CDR2 FQNNGV. CDR3 length: 19 residues. V trimming: 5 bases; J trimming: 2 bases; junction bases outside the gene matches: 18. CDR3 sequence (DNA): TGTGCCAGCAGCCTAAAACCCCCGGGGCTAGCGGGAGAAACCTACGAGCAGTACTTC. This encodes CASSLKPPGLAGETYEQYF.

J is TRBJ1-2 and V is TRBV7-2, with 7 nucleotides matching TRBD1. The CDR3 has 13 residues. Germline V CDR1 and CDR2: SGHTA, FQGNSA. With 6 bases clipped from V and 2 bases from J, the junction kept 3 bases outside the gene matches. CDR3 sequence: CASRPGQNYGYTF. CDR3 bases: TGTGCCAGCAGACCGGGACAGAACTATGGCTACACCTTC.

The genes are TRBV3-1 (or the pseudogene TRBV3-2) and TRBJ1-1, with TRBD1 matching over 7 bases. V gave up 9 bases and J gave up 4 bases; unmatched junction bases: 2. The CDR3 loop spans 11 amino acids. Per the germline V gene, CDR1 is LGHDT and CDR2 is YNNKEL (reference sequence). In nucleotides, the CDR3 is TGTGCCAGTACAGGGGCCACTGAAGCTTTCTTT. It is translated as CASTGATEAFF.

This chain links TRBV20-1 with TRBJ1-1; D possibly corresponds to TRBD1 (6 bases). The germline V gene encodes CDR1 DFQATT and CDR2 SNEGSKA (reference sequence). The CDR3 loop spans 11 amino acids. The CDR3 DNA is TGCGGGATCAGGGGGAACACTGAAGCTTTCTTT. Protein sequence: CGIRGNTEAFF.

The V call is TRBV7-3, the J call TRBJ1-1; D is unclear. CDR3 length: 16 amino acids. CDR1 and CDR2 from the germline V gene are SGHTA and FQGTGA. V gave up 1 base and J gave up 5 bases, with 17 bases separating them. The CDR3 reads CASSLIGGRQGTEAFF. The CDR3, as DNA: TGTGCCAGCAGCTTAATAGGCGGGCGGCAAGGGACTGAAGCTTTCTTT. Looking up the rest from reference TRBV7-3 and TRBJ1-1 gives the full variable domain: GAGVSQTPSNKVTEKGKYVELRCDPISGHTALYWYRQSLGQGPEFLIYFQGTGAADDSGLPNDRFFAVRPEGSVSTLKIQRTERGDSAVYLCASSLIGGRQGTEAFFGQGTRLTVV.

The V gene is TRBV19, the J gene TRBJ2-7; 11 bases are shared with TRBD2. V shed 6 bases, J shed 2 bases, and the junction held 6 bases outside the gene matches. Germline V gene lookup returns CDR1 LNHDA and CDR2 SQIVND (reference sequence). CDR3 length: 15 amino acids. The CDR3 DNA is TGTGCCAGTAGCCGAGGGACTAGCGGTACCTACGAGCAGTACTTC. It codes for CASSRGTSGTYEQYF.

J is TRBJ1-4 and V is TRBV7-9, with D maybe TRBD1 (6 bases). Germline V gene lookup returns CDR1 SEHNR and CDR2 FQNEAQ (reference sequence). Trimming took 5 bases from V and 7 from J, leaving 17 bases between them. This CDR3 is built from 15 residues. DNA for the CDR3: TGTGCCAGCAGCCTCCGGGCAGGGGCTATTGAAAAACTGTTTTTT. This encodes CASSLRAGAIEKLFF.

The chain joins TRBV13 to TRBJ1-6; no clear D. V lost 5 bases and J lost 8, with 7 bases in between. This CDR3 contains 12 residues. Germline CDR1 reads PRHDT; CDR2 reads FYEKMQ (reference sequence). The CDR3 coding sequence is TGTGCCAGCAGCGCCCCGGATTCACCCCTCCACTTT. It yields the protein CASSAPDSPLHF. Filled out from reference TRBV13 and TRBJ1-6, the complete variable domain reads AAGVIQSPRHLIKEKRETATLKCYPIPRHDTVYWYQQGPGQDPQFLISFYEKMQSDKGSIPDRFSAQQFSDYHSELNMSSLELGDSALYFCASSAPDSPLHFGNGTRLTVT.